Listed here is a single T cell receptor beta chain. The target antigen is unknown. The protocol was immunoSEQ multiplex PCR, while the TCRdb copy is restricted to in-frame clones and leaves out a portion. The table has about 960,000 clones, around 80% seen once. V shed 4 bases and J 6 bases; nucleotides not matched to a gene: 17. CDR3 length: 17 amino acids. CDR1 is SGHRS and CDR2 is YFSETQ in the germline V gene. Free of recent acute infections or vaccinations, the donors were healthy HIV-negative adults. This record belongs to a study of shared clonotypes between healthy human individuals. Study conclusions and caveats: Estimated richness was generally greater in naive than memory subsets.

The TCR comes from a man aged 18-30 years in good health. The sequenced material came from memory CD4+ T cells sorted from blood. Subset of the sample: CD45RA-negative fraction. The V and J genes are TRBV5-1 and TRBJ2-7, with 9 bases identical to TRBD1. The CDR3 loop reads CASSPQAPGQGSTEQYF. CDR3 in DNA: TGCGCCAGCAGCCCCCAGGCCCCTGGACAGGGGAGTACCGAGCAGTACTTC.